These 24 T cell receptor beta chains originate from one sample sequenced in a study of beta chain features in type 1 diabetes. Findings and caveats of the study: Moderately but significantly shorter TCRB CDR3s were found in Type 1 diabetes patients in all four CD4+ subsets.

These receptors lack a known antigen. Expressed TCRB transcripts were sequenced because the isolated RNA had all been reverse transcribed beforehand. Sequenced by immunoSEQ multiplex PCR; TCRdb stores in-frame clones only, minus some. This sample has around 650,000 clones, with around 12% found just once. The sequenced material came from naive CD4+ T cells from blood. These TCRs come from a young man with type 1 diabetes.

This clone came up a few times. The chain couples TRBV11-3 to TRBJ2-2; no clear D. Between the trimmed V and J ends, which lost 3 bases and 1 base, there was a span of 6 bases. Germline values: CDR1 SGHNT, CDR2 YENEEA. The CDR3 runs 14 residues. Here the CDR3 reads CASSLFKNTGELFF. CDR3 nucleotides: TGTGCCAGCAGCTTGTTTAAGAACACCGGGGAGCTGTTTTTT.

V usage is TRBV2 and J usage is TRBJ2-2; D may be TRBD1 (5 bases). The CDR3 length is 14 residues. CDR1 is SNHLY and CDR2 is FYNNEI in the germline V gene. Trimming shortened V by 4 bases and J by 3 bases, and 9 bases separated the two germline ends. CDR3 in amino acids: CASSGPGYTGELFF. In DNA form, the CDR3 reads TGTGCCAGCAGTGGCCCAGGGTACACCGGGGAGCTGTTTTTT. Using reference TRBV2 and TRBJ2-2 for the parts outside the CDR3, the full variable domain is EPEVTQTPSHQVTQMGQEVILRCVPISNHLYFYWYRQILGQKVEFLVSFYNNEISEKSEIFDDQFSVERPDGSNFTLKIRSTKLEDSAMYFCASSGPGYTGELFFGEGSRLTVL.

The genes are TRBV29-1 and TRBJ1-5, with D unclear. Germline-derived CDR1 and CDR2 are SQVTM and ANQGSEA. V was shortened by 5 bases and J by 1 base, with 12 bases between the two germline ends. The CDR3 runs to 14 residues. CDR3 in DNA: TGCAGCGTTACGGTAGGGATGAGCAATCAGCCCCAGCATTTT. It yields the protein CSVTVGMSNQPQHF.

This clone occurred once. V gene TRBV14 combines with J gene TRBJ1-6, with TRBD1 as a possible D gene (5 bases). The CDR3 has 15 amino acids. Germline V lookup: CDR1 SGHDN, CDR2 FVKESK. V shed 1 base and J shed 10 bases, with 14 bases lying between them. The CDR3 nucleotides read TGTGCCAGCAGCCAAGGTCAGGGTCTAGGATCACCCCTCCACTTT. This gives the protein CASSQGQGLGSPLHF.

This clone was detected a few times. The sample holds other DNA sequences that translate to the same CDR3. The rearrangement uses TRBV29-1 and TRBJ1-4, with D hard to call. The germline V and J ends were trimmed by 3 bases and 8 bases, with 10 bases remaining between them. The CDR3 is made up of 12 amino acids. Germline-derived CDR1 and CDR2 are SQVTM and ANQGSEA. CDR3 DNA sequence: TGCAGCGTTGAGCAGGCGGGAGAAAAACTGTTTTTT. It translates to CSVEQAGEKLFF.

This clone was seen only a few times. J is TRBJ1-5 and V is TRBV18; the match to TRBD1 covers 8 bases. The CDR3 spans 15 residues. Germline V CDR1 and CDR2: KGHSH, LQKENI. The V and J ends lost 4 bases and 2 bases, in that order; junction bases with no gene match: 4. CDR3 sequence reads: CASSLLDRGNQPQHF. The DNA of the CDR3 is TGTGCCAGCTCACTTTTGGACAGGGGCAATCAGCCCCAGCATTTT. The whole variable domain, remainder taken from reference TRBV18 and TRBJ1-5, is NAGVMQNPRHLVRRRGQEARLRCSPMKGHSHVYWYRQLPEEGLKFMVYLQKENIIDESGMPKERFSAEFPKEGPSILRIQQVVRGDSAAYFCASSLLDRGNQPQHFGDGTRLSIL.

This clone was counted once. The CDR3 DNA follows: TGTGCCAGCAGTCGGACAGATAGCTCCTACGAGCAGTACTTC. Its protein product is CASSRTDSSYEQYF. The chain has TRBV6-6 and TRBJ2-7; D perhaps matches TRBD1 (6 bases). CDR3 size: 14 residues. V was trimmed by 5 bases and J by 0 bases, leaving 11 bases between them. Germline CDR1 and CDR2: MNHNY and SVGAGI (reference sequence).

CDR3 region: CASSPRLAGITDTQYF. CDR3 sequence (DNA): TGTGCCAGCTCACCTAGACTAGCGGGGATCACAGATACGCAGTATTTT. The chain combines TRBV18 with TRBJ2-3, with 11 bases identical to TRBD2. The CDR3 contains 16 residues. V lost 3 bases and J lost 2; bases outside the gene matches: 4. CDR1 is KGHSH, CDR2 LQKENI, per germline.

Written as DNA, the CDR3 is TGTGCCACCCCGAGGGACAGAGACTCCTACGAGCAGTACTTC. Translating it yields CATPRDRDSYEQYF. This rearrangement joins TRBV7-9 to TRBJ2-7, with 7 nucleotides matching TRBD1. The length of the CDR3 is 14 residues. V gave up 10 bases and J gave up 0 bases; unmatched junction bases: 9. Germline lookup yields CDR1 SEHNR and CDR2 FQNEAQ (reference sequence). Drawing the rest from reference TRBV7-9 and TRBJ2-7, the complete variable domain is DTGVSQNPRHKITKRGQNVTFRCDPISEHNRLYWYRQTLGQGPEFLTYFQNEAQLEKSRLLSDRFSAERPKGSFSTLEIQRTEQGDSAMYLCATPRDRDSYEQYFGPGTRLTVT.

V usage is TRBV14 and J usage is TRBJ2-5; TRBD2 agrees at 9 bases. The CDR3 consists of 15 residues. Germline V gene lookup returns CDR1 SGHDN and CDR2 FVKESK. Trimming removed 0 bases from V and 5 bases from J; junction bases left unmatched: 4. The CDR3 spells CASSQDLAGRETQYF. CDR3 DNA sequence: TGTGCCAGCAGCCAAGACCTAGCGGGGAGGGAGACCCAGTACTTC.

This clone was picked up a small number of times. CDR3: CASSSGQGEKLFF. The CDR3 DNA reads TGTGCCAGCAGTTCGGGACAGGGTGAAAAACTGTTTTTT. The rearrangement uses TRBV28 and TRBJ1-4; 9 bases align to TRBD1. Unmatched junction bases numbered 1, after V lost 4 bases and J lost 7 bases. From germline, CDR1 is MDHEN and CDR2 SYDVKM. This CDR3 has 13 amino acids.

This clone has more than one count but fewer than ten. The genes are TRBV29-1 and TRBJ2-7; tentative D call: TRBD2 (6 bases). Germline V gene data show CDR1 as SQVTM and CDR2 as ANQGSEA. The CDR3 has 12 amino acids. The V gene lost 3 bases and the J gene lost 6 bases, with 12 bases spanning the gap. The CDR3 DNA reads TGCAGCGTTGAGGGGGGTAAGGGCGAGCAGTACTTC. Its protein is CSVEGGKGEQYF.

The rearrangement joins TRBV7-9 to TRBJ2-7; 7 bases fit TRBD1. The trim removed 4 bases at V and 5 bases at J, leaving 2 bases unmatched. CDR3 length: 12 amino acids. Germline assignment: CDR1 SEHNR and CDR2 FQNEAQ (reference sequence). In DNA, the CDR3 is TGTGCCAGCAGCTCCACAGGGGACGAGCAGTACTTC. It codes for CASSSTGDEQYF.

This clone was observed a few times. DNA for the CDR3: TGTGCCAGCAGCTTGGACAGGGTCGCTAATGAAAAACTGTTTTTT. Its protein product is CASSLDRVANEKLFF. The gene calls are TRBV7-8 and TRBJ1-4; 8 nucleotides align to TRBD1. The germline V gene has CDR1 SGHVS and CDR2 FQNEAQ. This CDR3 has 15 amino acids. J gave up 3 bases and V 3 bases, and 3 bases lay outside the gene matches.

V is TRBV6-6 and J is TRBJ2-7, with D tentatively TRBD1 (6 bases). CDR1 is MNHNY, CDR2 SVGAGI, per germline (reference sequence). Between the trimmed V and J ends, which lost 5 bases and 5 bases, there was a span of 16 bases. The CDR3 runs 14 residues. The CDR3 spells CASSPPGTLDEQYF. CDR3 sequence (DNA): TGTGCCAGCAGTCCGCCCGGGACACTTGACGAGCAGTACTTC.

There are a few counts of this clone. The gene calls are TRBV7-2 and TRBJ1-5, with D uncertain. Per germline, CDR1 SGHTA and CDR2 FQGNSA. The germline V and J ends were trimmed by 6 bases and 6 bases, with 9 bases remaining between them. CDR3 length: 12 residues. The CDR3 nucleotides are TGTGCCAGCAGTGTGTTGGGTCAGCCCCAGCATTTT. Translating gives CASSVLGQPQHF.

The genes are TRBV15 and TRBJ1-5; 7 bases align to TRBD1. V was clipped by 5 bases and J by 0 bases; unmatched bases: 10. Germline V gives CDR1 LNHNV, CDR2 YYDKDF (reference sequence). The CDR3 is 17 amino acids. The CDR3 sequence is CATSGEQGIGSNQPQHF. Here the CDR3 DNA reads TGTGCCACCAGCGGTGAACAGGGGATTGGTAGCAATCAGCCCCAGCATTTT.

On this clone: At the DNA level, this CDR3 is encoded by other sequences in the same sample as well. J is TRBJ1-1 and V is TRBV18; possible D gene TRBD1, 6 bases. V was shortened by 0 bases and J by 5 bases, with 10 bases between the two germline ends. The CDR3 runs 14 residues. CDR1 is KGHSH and CDR2 is LQKENI in the germline V gene. The CDR3 reads CASSPPRGETEAFF. CDR3 DNA sequence: TGTGCCAGCTCACCACCGAGGGGGGAAACTGAAGCTTTCTTT.

The V gene is TRBV10-3, the J gene TRBJ2-5; 8 bases are shared with TRBD1. The CDR3 covers 14 residues. Germline loops: CDR1 ENHRY, CDR2 SYGVKD. Trimming cost V 4 bases and J 5 bases; bases outside gene matches: 6. CDR3 bases: TGTGCCATCAGTGGGACAGGGAGTGAGGAGACCCAGTACTTC. It encodes CAISGTGSEETQYF.

This clone was detected only a few times. The rearrangement links TRBV7-2 to TRBJ2-1, with 9 bases identical to TRBD2. J lost 15 bases, V lost 3 bases, and 12 bases had no gene match. The CDR3 is made up of 14 amino acids. Looked up from germline, CDR1 is SGHTA and CDR2 is FQGNSA. The CDR3 DNA sequence: TGTGCCAGCAGCTTTATGGCGGGGGGGCCGCCTGGGTTCTTC. As protein: CASSFMAGGPPGFF.

Only a few counts were recorded for this clone. The rearrangement joins TRBV27 to TRBJ1-4, with D tentatively TRBD1 (5 bases). V lost 7 bases and J 6 bases, leaving 15 bases between the germline ends. The CDR3 consists of 14 residues. Germline assignment: CDR1 MNHEY and CDR2 SMNVEV (reference sequence). CDR3 sequence (DNA): TGTGCCAGCAAAGCTCAAGGGGCATATGAAAAACTGTTTTTT. Residues: CASKAQGAYEKLFF. Supplemented by reference TRBV27 and TRBJ1-4, the full variable domain reads EAQVTQNPRYLITVTGKKLTVTCSQNMNHEYMSWYRQDPGLGLRQIYYSMNVEVTDKGDVPEGYKVSRKEKRNFPLILESPSPNQTSLYFCASKAQGAYEKLFFGSGTQLSVL.

The chain couples TRBV7-2 to TRBJ2-4; TRBD1 aligns across 8 bases. V shed 2 bases and J 7 bases; nucleotides not matched to a gene: 1. Looked up from germline, CDR1 is SGHTA and CDR2 is FQGNSA. CDR3 length: 13 amino acids. Here the CDR3 reads CASSLQGANIQYF. The DNA for the CDR3 is TGTGCCAGCAGCTTACAGGGGGCGAACATTCAGTACTTC.

The chain joins TRBV7-3 to TRBJ2-1; 10 positions agree with TRBD2. Germline lookup yields CDR1 SGHTA and CDR2 FQGTGA. The CDR3 has 15 residues. V was pared by 2 bases and J by 12 bases, with 10 bases of the junction left unmatched. The CDR3 loop reads CASSLQAGGRRRQFF. CDR3 in DNA: TGTGCCAGCAGCTTACAAGCGGGGGGGCGGAGAAGGCAGTTCTTC.

V is TRBV4-3 and J is TRBJ1-6; D not resolved. This CDR3 is built from 16 residues. Germline V gene lookup returns CDR1 LGHNA and CDR2 YSLEER. Deletions cut 1 base from V and 5 bases from J, with 12 bases between. The CDR3 bases are TGCGCCAGCAGCCAAGCCGGGGTAAAAGATAATTCACCCCTCCACTTT. Protein: CASSQAGVKDNSPLHF.